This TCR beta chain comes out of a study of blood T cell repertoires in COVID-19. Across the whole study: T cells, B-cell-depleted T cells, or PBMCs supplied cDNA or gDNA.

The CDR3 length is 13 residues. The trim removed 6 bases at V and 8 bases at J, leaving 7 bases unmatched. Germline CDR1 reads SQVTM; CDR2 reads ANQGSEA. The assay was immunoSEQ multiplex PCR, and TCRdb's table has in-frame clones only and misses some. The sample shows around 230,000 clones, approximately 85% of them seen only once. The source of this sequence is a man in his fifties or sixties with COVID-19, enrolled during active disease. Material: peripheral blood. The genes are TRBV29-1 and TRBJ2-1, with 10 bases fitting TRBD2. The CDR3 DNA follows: TGCAGCGTAGCGGGGGGGCGGTACGATGAGCAGTTCTTC. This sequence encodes CSVAGGRYDEQFF.